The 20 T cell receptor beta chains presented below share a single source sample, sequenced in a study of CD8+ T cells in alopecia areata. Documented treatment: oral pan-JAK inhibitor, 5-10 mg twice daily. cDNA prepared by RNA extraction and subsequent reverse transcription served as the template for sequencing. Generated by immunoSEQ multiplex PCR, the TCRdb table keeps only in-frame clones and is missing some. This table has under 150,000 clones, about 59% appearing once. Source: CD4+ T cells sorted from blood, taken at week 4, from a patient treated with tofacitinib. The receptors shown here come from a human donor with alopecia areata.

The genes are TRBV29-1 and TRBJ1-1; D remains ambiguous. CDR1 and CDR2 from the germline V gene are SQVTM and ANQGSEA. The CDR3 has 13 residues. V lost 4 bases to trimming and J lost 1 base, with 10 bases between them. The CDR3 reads CSVVQAGNTEAFF. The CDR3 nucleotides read TGCAGCGTTGTTCAGGCAGGGAACACTGAAGCTTTCTTT. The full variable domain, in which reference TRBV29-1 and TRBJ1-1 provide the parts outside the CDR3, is SAVISQKPSRDICQRGTSLTIQCQVDSQVTMMFWYRQQPGQSLTLIATANQGSEATYESGFVIDKFPISRPNLTFSTLTVSNMSPEDSSIYLCSVVQAGNTEAFFGQGTRLTVV.

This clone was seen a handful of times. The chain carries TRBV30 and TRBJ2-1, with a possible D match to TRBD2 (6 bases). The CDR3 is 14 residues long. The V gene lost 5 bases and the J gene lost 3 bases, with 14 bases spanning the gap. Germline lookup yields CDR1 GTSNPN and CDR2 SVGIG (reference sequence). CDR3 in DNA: TGTGCCTGGGAGGGACTCCCACGCTACAATGAGCAGTTCTTC. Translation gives CAWEGLPRYNEQFF.

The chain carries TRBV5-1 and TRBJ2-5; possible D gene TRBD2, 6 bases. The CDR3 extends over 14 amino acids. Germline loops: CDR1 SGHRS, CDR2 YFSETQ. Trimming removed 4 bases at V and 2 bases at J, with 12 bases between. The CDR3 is CASSPIAGQETQYF. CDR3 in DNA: TGCGCCAGCAGCCCCATTGCGGGGCAAGAGACCCAGTACTTC.

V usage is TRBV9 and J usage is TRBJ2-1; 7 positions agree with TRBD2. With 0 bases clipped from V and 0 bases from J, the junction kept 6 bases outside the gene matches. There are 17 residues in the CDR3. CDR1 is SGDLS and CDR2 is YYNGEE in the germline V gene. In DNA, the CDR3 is TGTGCCAGCAGCGTAGTCGGTTCTAGCGGCTCCTACAATGAGCAGTTCTTC. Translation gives CASSVVGSSGSYNEQFF.

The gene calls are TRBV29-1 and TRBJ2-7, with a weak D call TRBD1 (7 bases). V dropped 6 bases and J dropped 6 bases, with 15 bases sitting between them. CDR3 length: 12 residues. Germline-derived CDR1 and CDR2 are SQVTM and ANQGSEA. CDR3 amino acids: CSVGGQYGEQYF. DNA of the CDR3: TGCAGCGTGGGGGGACAGTACGGCGAGCAGTACTTC.

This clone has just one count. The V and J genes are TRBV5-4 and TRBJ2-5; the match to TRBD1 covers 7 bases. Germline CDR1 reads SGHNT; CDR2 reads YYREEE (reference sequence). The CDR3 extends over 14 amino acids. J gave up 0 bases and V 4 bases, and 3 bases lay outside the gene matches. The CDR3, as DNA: TGTGCCAGCAGCCTTACAGGGGACCAAGAGACCCAGTACTTC. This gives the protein CASSLTGDQETQYF.

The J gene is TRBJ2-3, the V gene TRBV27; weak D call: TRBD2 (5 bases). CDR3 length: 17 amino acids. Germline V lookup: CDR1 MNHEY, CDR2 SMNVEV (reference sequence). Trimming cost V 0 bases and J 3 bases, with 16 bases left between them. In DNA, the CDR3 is TGTGCCAGCAGTTTATCGGATAGCAGGCGGGTAACAGATACGCAGTATTTT. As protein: CASSLSDSRRVTDTQYF.

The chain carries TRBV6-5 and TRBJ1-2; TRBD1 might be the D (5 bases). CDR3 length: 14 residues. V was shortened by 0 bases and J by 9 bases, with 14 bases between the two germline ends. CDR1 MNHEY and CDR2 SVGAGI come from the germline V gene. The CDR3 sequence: CASSYSGTGRSYTF. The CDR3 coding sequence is TGTGCCAGCAGTTACTCCGGGACGGGCAGAAGCTACACCTTC.

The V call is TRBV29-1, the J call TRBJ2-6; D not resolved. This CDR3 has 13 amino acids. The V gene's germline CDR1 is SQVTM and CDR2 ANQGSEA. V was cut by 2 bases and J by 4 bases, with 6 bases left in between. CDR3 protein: CSVEFFGANVLTF. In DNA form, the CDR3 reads TGCAGCGTTGAATTCTTCGGGGCCAACGTCCTGACTTTC.

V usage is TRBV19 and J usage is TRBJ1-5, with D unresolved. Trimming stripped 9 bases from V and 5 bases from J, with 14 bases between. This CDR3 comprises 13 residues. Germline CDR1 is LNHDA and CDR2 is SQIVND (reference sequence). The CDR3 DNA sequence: TGTGCCAGACGTAACAAGGCAGATCAGCCCCAGCATTTT. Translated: CARRNKADQPQHF.

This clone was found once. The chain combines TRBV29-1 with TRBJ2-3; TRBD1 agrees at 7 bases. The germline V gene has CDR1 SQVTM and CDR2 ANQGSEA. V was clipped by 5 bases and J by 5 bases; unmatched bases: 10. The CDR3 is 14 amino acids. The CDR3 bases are TGCAGCGTTTCAGGGGGTAGGCACGGAGATACGCAGTATTTT. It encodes CSVSGGRHGDTQYF.

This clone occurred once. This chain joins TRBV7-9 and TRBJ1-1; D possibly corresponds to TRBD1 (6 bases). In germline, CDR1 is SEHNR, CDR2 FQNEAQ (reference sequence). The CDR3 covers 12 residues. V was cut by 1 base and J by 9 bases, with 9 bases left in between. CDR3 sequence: CASSLGGDKAFF. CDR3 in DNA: TGTGCCAGCAGCTTAGGAGGGGACAAAGCTTTCTTT.

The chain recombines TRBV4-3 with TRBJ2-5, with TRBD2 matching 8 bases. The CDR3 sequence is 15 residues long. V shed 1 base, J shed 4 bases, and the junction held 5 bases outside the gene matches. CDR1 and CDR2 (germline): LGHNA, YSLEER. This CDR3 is CASSQVWAGGETQYF. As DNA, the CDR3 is TGCGCCAGCAGCCAAGTTTGGGCGGGGGGAGAGACCCAGTACTTC.

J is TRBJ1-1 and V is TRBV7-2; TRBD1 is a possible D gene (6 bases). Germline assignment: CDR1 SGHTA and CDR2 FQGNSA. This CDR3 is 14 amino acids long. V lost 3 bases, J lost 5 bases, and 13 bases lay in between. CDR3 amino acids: CASSFPRGGTEAFF. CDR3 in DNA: TGTGCCAGCAGCTTCCCCAGGGGCGGGACTGAAGCTTTCTTT.

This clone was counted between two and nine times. The CDR3 DNA reads as TGTGCCAGCAGCTTAGGAAGCCTTCGGGGGGCCGGGGAGCTGTTTTTT. This gives the protein CASSLGSLRGAGELFF. The chain couples TRBV7-6 to TRBJ2-2, with 7 positions matching TRBD2. Germline V gives CDR1 SGHVS, CDR2 FNYEAQ. The trim removed 1 base at V and 6 bases at J, leaving 8 bases unmatched. The CDR3 is 16 residues long.

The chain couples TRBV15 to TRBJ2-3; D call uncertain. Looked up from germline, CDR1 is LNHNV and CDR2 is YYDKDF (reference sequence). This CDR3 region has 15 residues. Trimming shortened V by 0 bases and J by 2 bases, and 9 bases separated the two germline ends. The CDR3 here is CATSRDNPNTDTQYF. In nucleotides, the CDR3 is TGTGCCACCAGCAGAGATAACCCAAACACAGATACGCAGTATTTT.

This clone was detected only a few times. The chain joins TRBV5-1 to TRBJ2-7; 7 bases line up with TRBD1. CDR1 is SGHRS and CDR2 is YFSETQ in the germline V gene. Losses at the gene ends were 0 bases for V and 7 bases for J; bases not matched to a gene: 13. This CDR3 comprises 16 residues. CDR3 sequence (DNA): TGCGCCAGCAGCTTGGGCCTCCGGGACAGAGCTCGGGAGCAGTACTTC. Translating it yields CASSLGLRDRAREQYF.

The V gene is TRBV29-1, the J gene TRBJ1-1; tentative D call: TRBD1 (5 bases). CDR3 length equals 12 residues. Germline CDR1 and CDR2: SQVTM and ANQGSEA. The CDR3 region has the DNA TGCGGAACACCTGGACAAAGCACTGAAGCTTTCTTT. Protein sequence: CGTPGQSTEAFF.

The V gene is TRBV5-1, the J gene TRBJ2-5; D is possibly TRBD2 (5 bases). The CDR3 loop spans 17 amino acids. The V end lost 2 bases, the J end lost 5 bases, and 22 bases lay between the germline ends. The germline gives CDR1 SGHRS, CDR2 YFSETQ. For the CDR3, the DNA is TGCGCCAGCAGCTTCTCTGGAACTAGAGTCCTTCCGGAGACCCAGTACTTC. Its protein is CASSFSGTRVLPETQYF.

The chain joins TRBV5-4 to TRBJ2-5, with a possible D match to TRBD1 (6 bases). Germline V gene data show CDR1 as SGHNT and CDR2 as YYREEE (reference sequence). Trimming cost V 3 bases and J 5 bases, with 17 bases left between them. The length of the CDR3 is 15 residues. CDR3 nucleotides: TGTGCCAGCAGCTCGCCGGAAAACAGGGCCGAGACCCAGTACTTC. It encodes CASSSPENRAETQYF.